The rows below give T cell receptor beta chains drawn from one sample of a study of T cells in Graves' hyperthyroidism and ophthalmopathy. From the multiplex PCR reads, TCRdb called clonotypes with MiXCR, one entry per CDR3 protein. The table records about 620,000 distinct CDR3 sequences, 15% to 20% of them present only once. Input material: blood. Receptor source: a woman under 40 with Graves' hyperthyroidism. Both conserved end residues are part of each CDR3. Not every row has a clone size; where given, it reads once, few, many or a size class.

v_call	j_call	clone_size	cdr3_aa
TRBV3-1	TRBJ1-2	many	CASRGLNYGYTF
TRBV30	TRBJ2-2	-	CAWTSGRTDGELFF
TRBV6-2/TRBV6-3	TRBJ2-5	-	CASSYDSGRARETQYF
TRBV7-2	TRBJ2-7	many	CASSPDRVYEQYF
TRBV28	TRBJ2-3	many	CASDQTSGNTDTQYF
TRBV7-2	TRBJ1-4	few	CASSLTVRTDEKLFF
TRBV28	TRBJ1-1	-	CANSLGGGNTEAFF
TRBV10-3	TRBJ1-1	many	CAISEGDTEAFF
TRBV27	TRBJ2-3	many	CASSLRGSSADTQYF
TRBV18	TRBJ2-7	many	CASSHGAYEQYF
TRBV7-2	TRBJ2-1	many	CASSSGDYSYNEQFF
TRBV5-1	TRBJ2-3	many	CASREPVSTDTQYF
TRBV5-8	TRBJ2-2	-	CASSLGLTSGSPGELFF
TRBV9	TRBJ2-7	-	CASSGRDSRYEQYF
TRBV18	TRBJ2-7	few	CASSQGQGSSYEQYF
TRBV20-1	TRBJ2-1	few	CSADPGEGGLEQFF
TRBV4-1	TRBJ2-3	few	CASSQASSDADTQYF
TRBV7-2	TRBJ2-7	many	CASSSSVGDVYEQYF
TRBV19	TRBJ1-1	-	CASSMASWRNAEAFF
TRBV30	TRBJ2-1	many	CAWSVPRTSAFNEQFF
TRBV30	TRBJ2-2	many	CASDAGELFF
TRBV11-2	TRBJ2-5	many	CASSLRRWTGEKETQYF
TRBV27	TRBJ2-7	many	CASSLGQVRGDEQYF
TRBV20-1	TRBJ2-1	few	CSGWIAGWYNEQFF
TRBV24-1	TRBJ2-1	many	CATSDPGLAINNEQFF
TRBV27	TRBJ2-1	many	CASRIRGATGNEQFF
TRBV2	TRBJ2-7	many	CASSGTSVINEQYF
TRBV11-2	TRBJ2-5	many	CASSLAHGQGLIGTQYF
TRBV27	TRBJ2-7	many	CASSLKGALPYEQYF
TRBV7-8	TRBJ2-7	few	CASSLDAQETEQYF
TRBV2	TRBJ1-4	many	CASSIRGFGEKLFF
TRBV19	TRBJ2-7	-	CPSSMGQLFYEQYF
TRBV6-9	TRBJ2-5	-	CASSSPRQVQETQYF
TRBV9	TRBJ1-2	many	CASSGGGGFYGYTF
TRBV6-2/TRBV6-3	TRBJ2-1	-	CASSYSGTSGKYEQFF
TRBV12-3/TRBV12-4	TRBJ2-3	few	CASSRLRSTDTQYF
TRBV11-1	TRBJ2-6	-	CASSSGAGAPSGANVLTF
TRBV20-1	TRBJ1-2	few	CSAESNYGYTF
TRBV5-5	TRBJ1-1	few	CASRVDLNTEAFF
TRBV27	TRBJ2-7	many	CASKRQGAALRYEQYF
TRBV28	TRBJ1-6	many	CASRGQGTVPLHF
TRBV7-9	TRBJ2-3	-	CASSFWDNSGGTQYF
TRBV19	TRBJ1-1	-	CASSRMGTGGSEAFF
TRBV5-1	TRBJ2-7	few	CASSLEGATYEQYF
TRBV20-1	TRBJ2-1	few	CSANMLTSGFYNEQFF
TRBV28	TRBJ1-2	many	CASQQGSTNYGYTF
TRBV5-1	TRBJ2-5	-	CASSLAVGSGQETQYF
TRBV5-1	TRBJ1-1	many	CASSLEGRGTEAFF
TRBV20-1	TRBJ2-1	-	CSANAKERYIFNEQFF
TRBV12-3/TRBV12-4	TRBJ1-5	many	CASSFDRAGGNQPQHF
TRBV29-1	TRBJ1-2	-	CSVSRGPYGYTF
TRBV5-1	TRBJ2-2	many	CASSPMANTGELFF
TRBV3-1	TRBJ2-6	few	CASSQPNPGLAGVPGANVLTF
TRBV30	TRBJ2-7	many	CAWSVVGYEQYF
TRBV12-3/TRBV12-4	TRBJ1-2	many	CASSQGPRVGYGYTF
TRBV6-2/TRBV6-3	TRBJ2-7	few	CASSYPGTSGRLSYEQYF
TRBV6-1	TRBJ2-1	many	CASSYGQYNEQFF